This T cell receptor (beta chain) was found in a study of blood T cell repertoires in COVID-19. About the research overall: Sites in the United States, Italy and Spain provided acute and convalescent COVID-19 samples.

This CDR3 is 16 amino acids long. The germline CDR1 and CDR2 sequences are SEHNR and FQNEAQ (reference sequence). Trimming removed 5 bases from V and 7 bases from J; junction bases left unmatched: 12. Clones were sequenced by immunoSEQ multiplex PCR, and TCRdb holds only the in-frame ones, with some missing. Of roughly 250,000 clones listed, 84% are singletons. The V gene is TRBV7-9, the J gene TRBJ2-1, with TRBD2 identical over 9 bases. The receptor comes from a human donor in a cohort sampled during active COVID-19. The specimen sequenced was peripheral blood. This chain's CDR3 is CASSHLGAGGWNEQFF. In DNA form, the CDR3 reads TGTGCCAGCAGCCACCTCGGGGCGGGGGGGTGGAATGAGCAGTTCTTC.